This T cell receptor (beta chain) emerged from a study of monozygotic twins with inflammatory bowel disease. This CDR3 has 14 residues. Germline CDR1 and CDR2: SGHTA and FQGTGA. cDNA for each sample came from eight separate reactions. Each of TCRalpha and TCRbeta cDNA went through two nested PCRs, lasting about 15 and 9 cycles. TCRdb reanalyzed the 5' RACE reads and collapses them to one entry per CDR3 protein, without DNA. The sample features roughly 320,000 distinct CDR3 sequences, with 5.6% in its top ten. As for this clonotype: The antigen is unknown.

Overall study findings and caveats: People with IBD had fewer clonotypes in common with others than healthy twins did, especially with disease activity. There was no way to distinguish the different T cell subtypes.

V usage is TRBV7-3 and J usage is TRBJ2-7; the TCRdb D gene call, TRBD1, has no DNA to confirm it. Material: blood. The TCR sequence derives from a human donor with ulcerative colitis or Crohn's disease, or a healthy co-twin of an affected twin (not recorded which). This CDR3 reads CASSRGGGFEEQYF.